The 26 T cell receptor beta chains presented below share a single source sample, sequenced in a study of cytomegalovirus exposure and HLA in healthy donors. PCR amplification relied on 60 Vbeta primers (plus 13 Jbeta primers). Only in-frame clones appear in the TCRdb table, and some are missing; sequencing was by immunoSEQ multiplex PCR. In the table there are 65,000 to 75,000 clones, roughly 74% of which are singletons. The sample was PBMCs. These receptors all stem from a woman aged 60-70 years in good health and CMV-seropositive.

The chain recombines TRBV30 with TRBJ2-7; 10 nucleotides agree with TRBD1. V gave up 0 bases and J gave up 7 bases; unmatched junction bases: 12. CDR3 length: 16 amino acids. CDR1 and CDR2 (germline): GTSNPN, SVGIG (reference sequence). The CDR3 coding sequence is TGTGCCTGGAGTGTAGGCCGGACAGGGGGGTCCGGAGAGCAGTACTTC. Protein sequence: CAWSVGRTGGSGEQYF.

V gene TRBV11-2 combines with J gene TRBJ2-1; D is unresolved. The CDR3 consists of 12 residues. The germline V gene has CDR1 SGHAT and CDR2 FQNNGV. V lost 0 bases and J 9 bases, leaving 6 bases between the germline ends. The CDR3 DNA sequence: TGTGCCAGCAGCTTAGATCCGGGTGAGCAGTTCTTC. It translates to CASSLDPGEQFF.

J is TRBJ2-3 and V is TRBV5-6; 9 bases are shared with TRBD2. With V trimmed by 3 bases and J by 6 bases, 5 bases remained unmatched. Germline-derived CDR1 and CDR2 are SGHDT and YYEEEE. The CDR3 length is 14 residues. The CDR3 nucleotides read TGTGCCAGCAGCTCGACTAGCGGTGGGGATACGCAGTATTTT. It specifies CASSSTSGGDTQYF.

V and J are TRBV2 and TRBJ1-2; D perhaps matches TRBD1 (5 bases). The CDR3 covers 13 residues. The V gene's germline CDR1 is SNHLY and CDR2 FYNNEI. The V end lost 7 bases, the J end lost 4 bases, and 13 bases lay between the germline ends. The DNA of the CDR3 is TGTGCCAGCACCGGGGGGTTGCTCTATGGCTACACCTTC. Residues: CASTGGLLYGYTF.

The rearrangement uses TRBV11-2 and TRBJ1-1; D might be TRBD1 (5 bases). V was pared by 6 bases and J by 1 base, with 12 bases between. CDR1 and CDR2 (germline): SGHAT, FQNNGV. The CDR3 consists of 14 residues. Here the CDR3 DNA reads TGTGCCAGCAGTCGACAGTGGGGGAACACTGAAGCTTTCTTT. It yields the protein CASSRQWGNTEAFF.

The chain combines TRBV25-1 with TRBJ2-3, with TRBD1 as a possible D gene (6 bases). This CDR3 is 13 amino acids long. Trimming took off 4 bases at V and 6 bases at J, with 11 bases between the two ends. Germline loops: CDR1 MGHDK, CDR2 SYGVNS. CDR3 coding DNA: TGTGCCAGCAGTGGACGACAGGTTGATACGCAGTATTTT. This gives the protein CASSGRQVDTQYF.

V and J are TRBV13 and TRBJ1-1, with unresolved D. This CDR3 is built from 16 residues. Trimming removed 4 bases from V and 5 bases from J, with 20 bases in between. Germline CDR1 and CDR2: PRHDT and FYEKMQ (reference sequence). CDR3 protein: CASSSREGGSWTEAFF. For the CDR3, the DNA is TGTGCCAGCAGCTCCCGGGAGGGCGGTAGTTGGACTGAAGCTTTCTTT.

The chain uses TRBV5-4 and TRBJ2-5; 9 nucleotides agree with TRBD2. Per the germline V gene, CDR1 is SGHNT and CDR2 is YYREEE (reference sequence). This CDR3 comprises 15 residues. V lost 3 bases and J lost 2; bases outside the gene matches: 5. The CDR3 region is CASSSLAGEQETQYF. DNA for the CDR3: TGTGCCAGCAGCTCGTTAGCGGGGGAACAAGAGACCCAGTACTTC.

The chain carries TRBV18 and TRBJ1-2; the D gene is possibly TRBD1 (5 bases). CDR3 length equals 14 residues. Deletions cut 3 bases from V and 5 bases from J, with 13 bases between. The germline V gene has CDR1 KGHSH and CDR2 LQKENI. The CDR3: CASSPQQEIYGYTF. CDR3 coding DNA: TGTGCCAGCTCACCCCAACAGGAGATTTATGGCTACACCTTC.

This clone showed up just a few times. V and J are TRBV5-6 and TRBJ1-1, with D unresolved. Deletions cut 4 bases from V and 0 bases from J, with 10 bases between. There are 14 residues in the CDR3. CDR1 and CDR2 (germline): SGHDT, YYEEEE. In DNA form, the CDR3 reads TGTGCCAGCAGCCTAGGATACATGAACACTGAAGCTTTCTTT. Encoded protein: CASSLGYMNTEAFF. The variable domain in full, with the rest retrieved from reference TRBV5-6 and TRBJ1-1, is DAGVTQSPTHLIKTRGQQVTLRCSPKSGHDTVSWYQQALGQGPQFIFQYYEEEERQRGNFPDRFSGHQFPNYSSELNVNALLLGDSALYLCASSLGYMNTEAFFGQGTRLTVV.

The chain uses TRBV5-4 and TRBJ1-4, with TRBD1 identical over 8 bases. This CDR3 has 14 amino acids. V trimming: 4 bases; J trimming: 4 bases; junction bases outside the gene matches: 3. The germline V gene encodes CDR1 SGHNT and CDR2 YYREEE (reference sequence). This CDR3 reads CASSRQGYNEKLFF. In DNA form, the CDR3 reads TGTGCCAGCAGCCGACAGGGGTATAATGAAAAACTGTTTTTT.

This clone has a single count. The chain is built from TRBV5-8 and TRBJ1-6; D gene uncertain. There are 12 residues in the CDR3. V was clipped by 1 base and J by 10 bases, with 6 bases between them. From germline, CDR1 is SGHTS and CDR2 YDEGEE. The CDR3 reads CASSLTDSPLHF. The CDR3 coding sequence is TGTGCCAGCAGCTTGACAGACTCACCCCTCCACTTT. Full variable domain (outside the CDR3, taken from reference TRBV5-8 and TRBJ1-6): EAGVTQSPTHLIKTRGQQATLRCSPISGHTSVYWYQQALGLGLQFLLWYDEGEERNRGNFPPRFSGRQFPNYSSELNVNALELEDSALYLCASSLTDSPLHFGNGTRLTVT.

This rearrangement joins TRBV4-1 to TRBJ1-4, with D perhaps TRBD1 (6 bases). The CDR3 sequence is 16 residues long. V dropped 4 bases and J dropped 7 bases, with 19 bases sitting between them. Germline V gene sequence: CDR1 MGHRA, CDR2 YSYEKL. CDR3 DNA sequence: TGCGCCAGCAGCCCGCGAAGGGACATCAGGACTGAAAAACTGTTTTTT. Amino acid sequence: CASSPRRDIRTEKLFF.

The CDR3 DNA reads TGTGCCAGCAGCCCCGGGACAGGGACCTACAATGAGCAGTTCTTC. This encodes CASSPGTGTYNEQFF. This rearrangement joins TRBV6-6 to TRBJ2-1; 9 bases are a match to TRBD1. Germline V lookup: CDR1 MNHNY, CDR2 SVGAGI (reference sequence). Losses at the gene ends were 6 bases for V and 2 bases for J; bases not matched to a gene: 5. CDR3 length equals 15 residues.

A note on this clone: A single base separates this from a much larger clone, so it may be a read error. The conserved closing phenylalanine or tryptophan is absent in this CDR3, likely reflecting a read error. This CDR3 is CASSATGGDNQPQHV. Here the CDR3 DNA reads TGTGCCAGCAGCGCTACAGGGGGAGACAATCAGCCCCAGCATGTT. The chain has TRBV9 and TRBJ1-5, with TRBD1 matching 8 bases. Germline trimming cut 3 bases from V and 3 bases from J; bases unmatched to any gene: 5. This CDR3 contains 15 residues. Germline CDR1 reads SGDLS; CDR2 reads YYNGEE.

This chain connects TRBV9 to TRBJ1-2; 7 nucleotides align to TRBD1. The germline gives CDR1 SGDLS, CDR2 YYNGEE. The CDR3 has 15 residues. The V segment lost 3 bases and the J segment 2 bases; nucleotides outside the gene matches: 7. The CDR3 is CASSAADRVNYGYTF. CDR3 in DNA: TGTGCCAGCAGCGCCGCCGACAGGGTAAACTATGGCTACACCTTC.

This clone was seen a handful of times. The rearrangement uses TRBV6-1 and TRBJ2-2; 7 bases agree with TRBD1. This CDR3 contains 15 residues. Trimming removed 2 bases from V and 3 bases from J; junction bases left unmatched: 3. Germline V gene data show CDR1 as MNHNS and CDR2 as SASEGT. The CDR3 is CASSENRGYTGELFF. CDR3 DNA sequence: TGTGCCAGCAGTGAAAACAGGGGCTACACCGGGGAGCTGTTTTTT.

This clone was seen more than once but under ten times. The rearrangement joins TRBV4-1 to TRBJ2-1; 10 bases match TRBD2. V shed 1 base and J 9 bases; nucleotides not matched to a gene: 6. The germline V gene encodes CDR1 MGHRA and CDR2 YSYEKL. The CDR3 runs to 15 residues. The CDR3 DNA reads as TGCGCCAGCAGCCAAGTATCAGCGGGAGGGCTTGAGCAGTTCTTC. This sequence encodes CASSQVSAGGLEQFF.

This sequence joins TRBV5-6 and TRBJ1-5, with 11 bases matching TRBD1. Looked up from germline, CDR1 is SGHDT and CDR2 is YYEEEE. The CDR3 has 15 amino acids. Unmatched junction bases numbered 5, after V lost 3 bases and J lost 6 bases. The CDR3 here is CASSSYGTGGQPQHF. Written as DNA, the CDR3 is TGTGCCAGCAGCTCCTACGGGACAGGGGGTCAGCCCCAGCATTTT.

The V and J genes are TRBV12-5 and TRBJ1-4, with TRBD1 as a possible D gene (6 bases). Between the trimmed V and J ends, which lost 6 bases and 8 bases, there was a span of 16 bases. The V gene's germline CDR1 is LGHNT and CDR2 FRNRAP. The CDR3 is 14 residues long. CDR3 protein: CASGIGGGGEKLFF. The CDR3 DNA reads TGTGCTAGTGGAATCGGAGGGGGGGGCGAAAAACTGTTTTTT.

V is TRBV18 and J is TRBJ1-2; D not resolved. The V end was cut by 2 bases, the J end by 5 bases, with 9 bases between. The CDR3 sequence is 13 residues long. CDR1 KGHSH and CDR2 LQKENI come from the germline V gene. CDR3 in DNA: TGTGCCAGCTCACCAAGTGGGCCATATGGCTACACCTTC. Protein product: CASSPSGPYGYTF.

The J gene is TRBJ2-1, the V gene TRBV15; 8 positions agree with TRBD2. The CDR3 spans 15 residues. CDR1 and CDR2 (germline): LNHNV, YYDKDF (reference sequence). The trim removed 1 base at V and 7 bases at J, leaving 6 bases unmatched. CDR3 bases: TGTGCCACCAGCAGAGTCCCGGGACTAGTGAATGAGCAGTTCTTC. This sequence encodes CATSRVPGLVNEQFF. Together with reference TRBV15 and TRBJ2-1, the CDR3 gives the full variable domain: DAMVIQNPRYQVTQFGKPVTLSCSQTLNHNVMYWYQQKSSQAPKLLFHYYDKDFNNEADTPDNFQSRRPNTSFCFLDIRSPGLGDTAMYLCATSRVPGLVNEQFFGPGTRLTVL.

The chain links TRBV30 to TRBJ1-4; possible D gene TRBD1, 6 bases. The V and J ends lost 2 bases and 0 bases respectively, with 13 bases between them. The CDR3 has 16 amino acids. Germline assignment: CDR1 GTSNPN and CDR2 SVGIG (reference sequence). CDR3 coding DNA: TGTGCCTGGAGTCAGGGGAGATTACCAACTAATGAAAAACTGTTTTTT. Its protein product is CAWSQGRLPTNEKLFF.

This clone turned up a few times. This likely reflects a read error, since a far larger clone is one base away. This likely comes from a read error, as the CDR3 has no conserved phenylalanine or tryptophan at its end. V and J are TRBV27 and TRBJ1-1; no definite D call. Trimming left V 6 bases short and J 5 bases short, with 13 bases between. The germline V gene has CDR1 MNHEY and CDR2 SMNVEV (reference sequence). The CDR3 contains 13 residues. DNA for the CDR3: TGTGCCAGCAGCCGGCCGGAGGGAACTGAAGCTTTCGTT. Protein: CASSRPEGTEAFV.

The DNA for the CDR3 is TGTGCCAGCACAAGGGGAGGGTATATTAACTATGGCTACACCTTC. Residues: CASTRGGYINYGYTF. The chain employs TRBV6-1 and TRBJ1-2; perhaps TRBD1 as D (5 bases). This CDR3 contains 15 residues. CDR1 and CDR2 from the germline V gene are MNHNS and SASEGT. V lost 7 bases, J lost 1 base, and 16 bases lay in between.

V gene TRBV5-6 combines with J gene TRBJ1-5, with a weak D call TRBD1 (6 bases). V was clipped by 4 bases and J by 3 bases, with 14 bases between them. This CDR3 is 15 amino acids long. The germline V gene encodes CDR1 SGHDT and CDR2 YYEEEE. The CDR3: CASSRWAGVNQPQHF. CDR3 DNA sequence: TGTGCCAGCAGCCGCTGGGCAGGGGTCAATCAGCCCCAGCATTTT.